A selection of T cell receptor beta chains follows, all from one sample in a study of T cells in Graves' hyperthyroidism and ophthalmopathy. TCRdb used MiXCR to reprocess the multiplex PCR reads, holding one entry per CDR3 protein. The sample lists 250,000 or so distinct CDR3 sequences, about 15% occurring once. The sample taken for sequencing was blood. All receptors come from a woman younger than 30 with Graves' ophthalmopathy. The CDR3 runs from the conserved cysteine through the conserved F or W. Each record gives: clone size, D gene, V gene, J gene, CDR3 DNA, CDR3 protein. D genes are given only for firm matches. Clone size, where shown, is once, few, many, or a class for clones that have expanded.

>many|TRBD2|TRBV18|TRBJ2-3
TGTGCCAGCTCTCCAGGACTAGCGGGCCCTAGCACAGATACGCAGTATTTT
CASSPGLAGPSTDTQYF
>many|.|TRBV27|TRBJ1-1
TGTGCCAGCAGTTTTCAGTTCCCCATGAACACTGAAGCTTTCTTT
CASSFQFPMNTEAFF
>.|.|TRBV28|TRBJ1-2
TGTGCCAGCGTCCAGGTCGGGGGCTATGGCTACACCTTC
CASVQVGGYGYTF
>many|TRBD2|TRBV4-3|TRBJ2-1
TGCGCCAGCAGCGGGACTAGCGGGCTTAATGAGCAGTTCTTC
CASSGTSGLNEQFF
>many|.|TRBV7-9|TRBJ1-4
TGTGCCAGCAGCTCTAATACAGGAGATGAAAAACTGTTTTTT
CASSSNTGDEKLFF
>few|TRBD1|TRBV19|TRBJ2-2
TGTGCCAGTAGTCTCGGGACAGGGGCTATAGGCACCGGGGAGCTGTTTTTT
CASSLGTGAIGTGELFF
>many|TRBD1|TRBV20-1|TRBJ2-7
TGCAGTGCAGGGACAGGTAACTACGAGCAGTACTTC
CSAGTGNYEQYF
>many|.|TRBV7-9|TRBJ2-4
TGTGCCAGCAGCTTAGCGAGGGGTGCCATTCAGTACTTC
CASSLARGAIQYF
>.|.|TRBV2|TRBJ2-7
TGTGCCAGCAGCGAGACCGACAGTCCGACATTTAGGGACGAGCAGTACTTC
CASSETDSPTFRDEQYF
>many|.|TRBV7-8|TRBJ2-5
TGTGCCAGCAGCTCGGTTGGCCATGAAGAGACCCAGTACTTC
CASSSVGHEETQYF
>.|TRBD2|TRBV5-1|TRBJ2-3
TGCGCCAGCAGCTTCCCGGGACTAGTCCCAACCGCTGGCACAGATACGCAGTATTTT
CASSFPGLVPTAGTDTQYF
>many|TRBD1|TRBV4-1|TRBJ2-2
TGCGCCAGCAGCCAAGAGGACAGGGACACCGGGGAGCTGTTTTTT
CASSQEDRDTGELFF
>many|TRBD1|TRBV5-5|TRBJ1-5
TGTGCCAGCAGTCTACAGGGGGCGGGCAATCAGCCCCAGCATTTT
CASSLQGAGNQPQHF
>many|TRBD1|TRBV19|TRBJ2-7
TGTGCCAGTAGCTCGACAGGGTCGGCCGAGCAGTACTTC
CASSSTGSAEQYF
>once|TRBD2|TRBV20-1|TRBJ2-1
TGCAGTGCTAATAGCGGGAGGACCTCCTACAATGAGCAGTTCTTC
CSANSGRTSYNEQFF
>many|.|TRBV3-1|TRBJ1-5
TGTGCCAGCAGCCATGAACGCAATCAGCCCCAGCATTTT
CASSHERNQPQHF
>few|.|TRBV29-1|TRBJ1-4
TGCAGCTACGGGACGGGGAATGAAAAACTGTTTTTT
CSYGTGNEKLFF
>many|.|TRBV5-1|TRBJ2-7
TGCGCCAGCAGCTCTTTTAGGGGCTCCTACGAGCAGTACTTC
CASSSFRGSYEQYF
>many|.|TRBV7-9|TRBJ1-6
TGTGCCAGCAGCGGCGACAGTAATAATTCACCCCTCCACTTT
CASSGDSNNSPLHF
>many|.|TRBV2|TRBJ1-4
TGTGCCAGCAGTGAAGCGCTTCGGAGGGTCCCTAATGAAAAACTGTTTTTT
CASSEALRRVPNEKLFF
>few|.|TRBV11-2|TRBJ1-6
TGTGCCAGCAGCTTAGAGGAGGTTTCACCCCTCCACTTT
CASSLEEVSPLHF
>.|.|TRBV20-1|TRBJ1-5
TGCAGTGCTAGGGAACAGGGCGATCAGCCCCAGCATTTT
CSAREQGDQPQHF
>many|.|TRBV7-2|TRBJ2-3
TGTGCCAGCAGCCTTTTGGGGCCGGATACGCAGTATTTT
CASSLLGPDTQYF
>many|TRBD1|TRBV7-8|TRBJ1-4
TGTGCCAGCAGCGTAAGAACCCTGGGACAGAGGAATGAAAAACTGTTTTTT
CASSVRTLGQRNEKLFF
>many|TRBD2|TRBV20-1|TRBJ2-7
TGCAGTGCTAGAGACTTTAGGGTGGGAGGGCCGAACCCCAACGAGCAGTACTTC
CSARDFRVGGPNPNEQYF
>many|.|TRBV20-1|TRBJ2-2
TGCAGTGCTAACCGCTTGGCGGCCGGGGAGCTGTTTTTT
CSANRLAAGELFF
>many|.|TRBV28|TRBJ2-1
TGTGCCAGCAGACGCCGACAGGTCCACAATGAGCAGTTCTTC
CASRRRQVHNEQFF
>many|.|TRBV12-3/TRBV12-4|TRBJ1-2
TGTGCCAGCAGTTTGAGTCGGCACGATGGCTACGCCTTC
CASSLSRHDGYAF
>many|TRBD2|TRBV3-1|TRBJ2-1
TGTGCCAGCAGCCAAGGCTGGAGCGGGGGCTACAATGAGCAGTTCTTC
CASSQGWSGGYNEQFF
>many|TRBD2|TRBV5-4|TRBJ2-1
TGTGCCAGCAGCTTCGGGACTAGCGAAAAGGAGCAGTTCTTC
CASSFGTSEKEQFF
>many|.|TRBV14|TRBJ2-5
TGTGCCAGCAGCCAATTGCCGGGGGCCCCAGAGACCCAGTACTTC
CASSQLPGAPETQYF
>many|.|TRBV28|TRBJ1-5
TGTGCCAGCAGTTCGGCAGGCCTCAATCAGCCCCAGCATTTT
CASSSAGLNQPQHF
>.|TRBD1|TRBV12-3/TRBV12-4|TRBJ1-1
TGTGCCAGCAGACCTGGACAGGGCCCGAACACTGAAGCTTTCTTT
CASRPGQGPNTEAFF
>many|TRBD2|TRBV15|TRBJ2-1
TGTGCCACCAGCCGAGTGGGGCCAGCGGGGGGTTTTATTTACAATGAGCAGTTCTTC
CATSRVGPAGGFIYNEQFF
>many|.|TRBV6-1|TRBJ1-2
TGTGCCAGCAGTGACGACTTTCACACCTTC
CASSDDFHTF
>many|TRBD1|TRBV7-6|TRBJ2-7
TGTGCCAGCACCCAAGCTAGGGACAGCTACGAGCAGTACTTC
CASTQARDSYEQYF
>many|.|TRBV28|TRBJ1-2
TGTGCCAGCAGTTTAAGTAGCTTGTACGGCTACACCTTC
CASSLSSLYGYTF
>few|.|TRBV11-1|TRBJ1-1
TGTGCCAGCAGCTTAGCGGTGTGGAACACTGAAGCTTTCTTT
CASSLAVWNTEAFF
>many|.|TRBV7-9|TRBJ1-1
TGTGCCAGCAGCTTAAAGGGTTTGAACACTGAAGCTTTCTTT
CASSLKGLNTEAFF
>.|.|TRBV25-1|TRBJ1-2
TGTGCCAGCAAAGGCGCGCCGGGGGGTGGCTACACCTTC
CASKGAPGGGYTF
>few|TRBD2|TRBV7-2|TRBJ2-2
TGTGCCAGCAGCCAAGGGACTAAGCGGGGGCCCCCCGGGGAGCTGTTTTTT
CASSQGTKRGPPGELFF